This T cell receptor beta chain stems from a study of regulatory T cells in long-lasting Graves disease. Many counts were recorded for this clonotype. Time point indicated: newly diagnosed GD, antithyroid drugs for less than 3 months. Following extraction of RNA from PBMCs, that RNA was used to make the TCR library. V lost 1 base to trimming and J lost 8 bases; unmatched junction nucleotides: 1. Germline V gene sequence: CDR1 GTSNPN, CDR2 SVGIG (reference sequence). This CDR3 contains 14 residues. Construction of the TCR beta libraries employed iRepertoire HTBI primers in conjunction with Arm-PCR of CDR3 regions. TCRdb reprocessed the multiplex PCR reads via MiXCR and lists one record per CDR3 protein. Of 350,000 to 500,000 distinct CDR3 sequences listed, 11% to 15% are singletons. These data are also associated with another study on T cells in Graves' hyperthyroidism and ophthalmopathy.

The chain is built from TRBV30 and TRBJ2-1, with 14 bases aligning to TRBD2. The clonotype originates from a woman in her 50s with Graves disease. Sample: peripheral blood mononuclear cells (PBMCs), taken at new diagnosis, from a patient treated with antithyroid drugs. The CDR3 sequence: CAWSATSGRDEQFF. The CDR3 DNA reads as TGTGCCTGGAGTGCGACTAGCGGGAGGGATGAGCAGTTCTTC. The variable domain in full, with the rest retrieved from reference TRBV30 and TRBJ2-1, is SQTIHQWPATLVQPVGSPLSLECTVEGTSNPNLYWYRQAAGRGLQLLFYSVGIGQISSEVPQNLSASRPQDRQFILSSKKLLLSDSGFYLCAWSATSGRDEQFFGPGTRLTVL.